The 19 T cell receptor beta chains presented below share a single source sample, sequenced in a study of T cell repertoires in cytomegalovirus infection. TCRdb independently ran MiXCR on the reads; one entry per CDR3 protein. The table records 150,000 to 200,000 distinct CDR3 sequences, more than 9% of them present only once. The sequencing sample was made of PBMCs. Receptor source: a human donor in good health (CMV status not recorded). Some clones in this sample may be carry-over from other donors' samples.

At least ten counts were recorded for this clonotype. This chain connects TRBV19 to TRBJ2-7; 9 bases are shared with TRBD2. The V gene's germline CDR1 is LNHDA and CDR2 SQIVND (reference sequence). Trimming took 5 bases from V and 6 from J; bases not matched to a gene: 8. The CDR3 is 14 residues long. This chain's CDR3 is CASSPSGTSIEQYF. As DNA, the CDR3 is TGTGCCAGTAGTCCCTCCGGGACTAGCATCGAGCAGTACTTC.

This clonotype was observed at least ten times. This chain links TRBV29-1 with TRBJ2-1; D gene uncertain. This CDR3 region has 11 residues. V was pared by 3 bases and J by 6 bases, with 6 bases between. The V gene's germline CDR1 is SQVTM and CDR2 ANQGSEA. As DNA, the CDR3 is TGCAGCGTTGAGAATGGCAATGAGCAGTTCTTC. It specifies CSVENGNEQFF.

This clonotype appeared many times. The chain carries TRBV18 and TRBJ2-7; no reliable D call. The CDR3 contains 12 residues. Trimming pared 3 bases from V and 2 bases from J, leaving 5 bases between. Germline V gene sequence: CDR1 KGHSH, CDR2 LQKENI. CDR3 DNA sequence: TGTGCCAGCTCACCGCTTACCTACGAGCAGTACTTC. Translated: CASSPLTYEQYF. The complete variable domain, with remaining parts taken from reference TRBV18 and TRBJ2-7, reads NAGVMQNPRHLVRRRGQEARLRCSPMKGHSHVYWYRQLPEEGLKFMVYLQKENIIDESGMPKERFSAEFPKEGPSILRIQQVVRGDSAAYFCASSPLTYEQYFGPGTRLTVT.

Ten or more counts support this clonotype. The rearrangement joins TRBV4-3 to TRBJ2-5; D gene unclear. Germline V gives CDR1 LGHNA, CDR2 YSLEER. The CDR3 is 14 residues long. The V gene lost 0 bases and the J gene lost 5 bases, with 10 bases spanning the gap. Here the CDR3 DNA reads TGCGCCAGCAGCCAAGAAAGGAAGCAGGAGACCCAGTACTTC. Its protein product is CASSQERKQETQYF.

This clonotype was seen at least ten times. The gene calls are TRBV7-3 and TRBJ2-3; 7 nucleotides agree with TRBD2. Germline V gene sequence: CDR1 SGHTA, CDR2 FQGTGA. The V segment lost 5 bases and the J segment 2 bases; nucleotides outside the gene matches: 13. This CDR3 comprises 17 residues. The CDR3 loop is CASSGYTKGLYTDTQYF. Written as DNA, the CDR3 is TGTGCCAGCAGCGGATACACCAAGGGACTATACACAGATACGCAGTATTTT.

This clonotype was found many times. The CDR3 spells CASSEEGSYTYNEQFF. CDR3 coding DNA: TGTGCCAGCAGTGAAGAGGGGAGCTACACCTACAATGAGCAGTTCTTC. The chain links TRBV6-1 to TRBJ2-1; the D gene could be TRBD1 or TRBD2 (5 bases each). The V gene's germline CDR1 is MNHNS and CDR2 SASEGT. The V and J ends lost 1 base and 2 bases respectively, with 12 bases between them. The CDR3 loop spans 16 amino acids.

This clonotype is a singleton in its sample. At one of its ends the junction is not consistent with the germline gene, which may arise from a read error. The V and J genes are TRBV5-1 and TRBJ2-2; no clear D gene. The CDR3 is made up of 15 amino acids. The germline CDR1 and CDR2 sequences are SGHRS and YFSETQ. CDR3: CGSSLRLLEGGELFF. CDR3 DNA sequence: TGCGGCAGCAGCTTAAGGCTCCTAGAAGGCGGGGAGCTGTTTTTT.

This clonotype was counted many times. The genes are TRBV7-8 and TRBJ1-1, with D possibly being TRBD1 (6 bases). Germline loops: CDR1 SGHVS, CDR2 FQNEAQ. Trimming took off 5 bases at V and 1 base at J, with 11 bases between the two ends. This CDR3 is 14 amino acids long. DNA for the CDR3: TGTGCCAGCAGCCCGAGGGACACGAACACTGAAGCTTTCTTT. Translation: CASSPRDTNTEAFF.

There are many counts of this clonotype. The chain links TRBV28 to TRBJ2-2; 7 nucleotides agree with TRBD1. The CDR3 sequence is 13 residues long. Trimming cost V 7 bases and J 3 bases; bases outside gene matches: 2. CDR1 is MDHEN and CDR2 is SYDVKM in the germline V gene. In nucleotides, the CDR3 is TGTGCCAGCATGGGGACAGACACCGGGGAGCTGTTTTTT. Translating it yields CASMGTDTGELFF.

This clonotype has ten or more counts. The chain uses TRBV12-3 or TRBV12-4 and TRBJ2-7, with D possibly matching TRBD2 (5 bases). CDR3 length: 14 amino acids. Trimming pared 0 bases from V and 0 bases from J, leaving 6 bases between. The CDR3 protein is CASSLAGASYEQYF. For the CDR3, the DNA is TGTGCCAGCAGTTTAGCGGGAGCCTCCTACGAGCAGTACTTC.

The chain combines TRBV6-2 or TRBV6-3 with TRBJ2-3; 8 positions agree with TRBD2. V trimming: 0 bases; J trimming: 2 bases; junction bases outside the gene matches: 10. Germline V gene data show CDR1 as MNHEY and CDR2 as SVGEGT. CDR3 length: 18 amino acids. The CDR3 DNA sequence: TGTGCCAGCAGTTACTCAGCGGGAGAACCCGATTACACAGATACGCAGTATTTT. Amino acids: CASSYSAGEPDYTDTQYF.

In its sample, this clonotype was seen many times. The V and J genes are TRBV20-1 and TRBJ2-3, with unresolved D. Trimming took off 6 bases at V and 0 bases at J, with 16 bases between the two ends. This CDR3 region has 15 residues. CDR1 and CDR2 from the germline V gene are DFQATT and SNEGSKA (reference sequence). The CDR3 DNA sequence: TGCAGTGCAAGACCGCCGGGCGGAAGCACAGATACGCAGTATTTT. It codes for CSARPPGGSTDTQYF.

CDR3 coding DNA: TGCGCCAGCAGCCAAGACACTAGCGGGGCAGATACGCAGTATTTT. Amino acids: CASSQDTSGADTQYF. The V and J genes are TRBV4-1 and TRBJ2-3, with 10 bases identical to TRBD2. This CDR3 comprises 15 residues. The germline gives CDR1 MGHRA, CDR2 YSYEKL. V gave up 0 bases and J gave up 4 bases; unmatched junction bases: 1.

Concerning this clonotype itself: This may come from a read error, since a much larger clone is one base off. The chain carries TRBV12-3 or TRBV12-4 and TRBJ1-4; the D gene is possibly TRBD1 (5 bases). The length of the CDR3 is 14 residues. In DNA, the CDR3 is TGTGTCAGCAGCCACCGGGGGGGTAACGAAAAACTGTTTTTT. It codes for CVSSHRGGNEKLFF.

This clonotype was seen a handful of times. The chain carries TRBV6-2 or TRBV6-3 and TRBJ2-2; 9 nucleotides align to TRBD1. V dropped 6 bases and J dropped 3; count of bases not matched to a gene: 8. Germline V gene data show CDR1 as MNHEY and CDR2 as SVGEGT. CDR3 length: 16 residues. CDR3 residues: CASRPRDREHTGELFF. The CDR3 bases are TGTGCCAGCAGGCCCCGGGACAGGGAGCACACCGGGGAGCTGTTTTTT.

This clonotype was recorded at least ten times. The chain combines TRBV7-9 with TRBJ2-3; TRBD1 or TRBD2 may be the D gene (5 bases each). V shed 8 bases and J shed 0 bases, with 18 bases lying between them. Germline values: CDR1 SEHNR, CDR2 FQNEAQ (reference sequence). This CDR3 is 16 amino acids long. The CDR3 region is CASGGYWGLSTDTQYF. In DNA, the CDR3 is TGTGCCAGCGGCGGGTACTGGGGCCTTAGCACAGATACGCAGTATTTT.

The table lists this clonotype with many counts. The CDR3 region is CASSLDDQGRYGYTF. For the CDR3, the DNA is TGTGCCAGCAGCTTAGATGATCAGGGTCGCTATGGCTACACCTTC. The V call is TRBV7-2, the J call TRBJ1-2; possible D gene TRBD1, 5 bases. CDR3 length: 15 amino acids. Per the germline V gene, CDR1 is SGHTA and CDR2 is FQGNSA. V gave up 1 base and J gave up 4 bases, with 13 bases separating them. Full variable domain (remainder filled in from reference TRBV7-2 and TRBJ1-2): GAGVSQSPSNKVTEKGKDVELRCDPISGHTALYWYRQSLGQGLEFLIYFQGNSAPDKSGLPSDRFSAERTGGSVSTLTIQRTQQEDSAVYLCASSLDDQGRYGYTFGSGTRLTVV.

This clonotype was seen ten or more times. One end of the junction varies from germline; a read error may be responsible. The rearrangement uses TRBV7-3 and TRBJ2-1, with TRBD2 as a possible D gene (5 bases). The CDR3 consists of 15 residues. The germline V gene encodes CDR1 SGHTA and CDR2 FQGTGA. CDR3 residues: CASSLTSGDYNEQFF. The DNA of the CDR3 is TGTGCCAGCAGCCTAACATCCGGGGACTACAATGAGCAGTTCTTC.

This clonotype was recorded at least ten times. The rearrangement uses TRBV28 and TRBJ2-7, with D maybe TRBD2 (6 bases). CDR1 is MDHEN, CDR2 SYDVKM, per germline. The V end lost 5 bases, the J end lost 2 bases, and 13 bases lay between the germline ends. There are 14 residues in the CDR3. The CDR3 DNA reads TGTGCCAGCAGTACCCCCGGGGGAACCTACGAGCAGTACTTC. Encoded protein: CASSTPGGTYEQYF.